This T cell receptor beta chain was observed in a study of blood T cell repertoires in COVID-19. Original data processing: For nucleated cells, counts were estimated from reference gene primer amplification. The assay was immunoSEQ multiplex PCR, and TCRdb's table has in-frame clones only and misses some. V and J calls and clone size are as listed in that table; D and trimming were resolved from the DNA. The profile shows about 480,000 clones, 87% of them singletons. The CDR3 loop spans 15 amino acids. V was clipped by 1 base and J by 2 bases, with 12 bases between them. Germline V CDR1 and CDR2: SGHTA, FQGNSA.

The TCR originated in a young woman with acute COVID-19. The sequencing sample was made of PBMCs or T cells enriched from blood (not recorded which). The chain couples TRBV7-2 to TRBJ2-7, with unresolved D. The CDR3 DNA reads TGTGCCAGCAGCTTAGTTGAACAGACCACCTACGAGCAGTACTTC. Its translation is CASSLVEQTTYEQYF. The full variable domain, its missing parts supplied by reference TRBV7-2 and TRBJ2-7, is GAGVSQSPSNKVTEKGKDVELRCDPISGHTALYWYRQSLGQGLEFLIYFQGNSAPDKSGLPSDRFSAERTGGSVSTLTIQRTQQEDSAVYLCASSLVEQTTYEQYFGPGTRLTVT.